This T cell receptor beta chain was obtained from a study of blood T cell repertoires in COVID-19. Study-level information: The United States, Italy and Spain supplied acute and convalescent COVID-19 samples. From T cells, B-cell-depleted T cells, or PBMCs came the material, which was cDNA or gDNA.

The V end lost 3 bases, the J end lost 7 bases, and 19 bases lay between the germline ends. The CDR3 is 15 residues long. Germline CDR1 is SGHRS and CDR2 is YFSETQ. Authors' data handling: Cell counts per sample came from amplifying reference gene primers. Assay: immunoSEQ multiplex PCR; the TCRdb copy retains only in-frame clones and omits some. V and J calls and clone size are copied from that table; D and trimming were computed from the DNA. The table has 65,000 to 90,000 clones, 91% seen once. The sequence was obtained from a human donor in a cohort sampled during active COVID-19. The chain has TRBV5-1 and TRBJ1-1, with D tentatively TRBD1 (5 bases). Material for sequencing was peripheral blood. The CDR3 reads CASSSGAQFRNEAFF. The CDR3 DNA sequence: TGCGCCAGCAGCTCTGGGGCCCAATTCCGGAATGAAGCTTTCTTT. The full variable domain, with the rest looked up from reference TRBV5-1 and TRBJ1-1, is KAGVTQTPRYLIKTRGQQVTLSCSPISGHRSVSWYQQTPGQGLQFLFEYFSETQRNKGNFPGRFSGRQFSNSRSEMNVSTLELGDSALYLCASSSGAQFRNEAFFGQGTRLTVV.